The clone carrying this T cell receptor beta chain was seen just once. The sample is drawn from a study of beta chain features in type 1 diabetes. V was clipped by 5 bases and J by 7 bases; unmatched bases: 14. The CDR3 length is 17 residues. Per germline, CDR1 PRHDT and CDR2 FYEKMQ (reference sequence). Reverse transcription of all isolated RNA meant that expressed TCRB transcripts were sequenced. The method was immunoSEQ multiplex PCR; TCRdb's version includes in-frame clones alone and lacks a portion of them. The repertoire consists of around 240,000 clones, with approximately 70% occurring once and the leading ten covering approximately 0.053%.

The sequenced sample consisted of naive CD4+ T cells from blood. The TCR comes from a man aged 25 to 45 in good health. This sequence joins TRBV13 and TRBJ1-6; 7 positions agree with TRBD1. CDR3 region: CASSRGIDRVNNSPLHF. The CDR3 DNA reads as TGTGCCAGCAGCCGGGGGATTGACAGGGTGAACAATTCACCCCTCCACTTT.